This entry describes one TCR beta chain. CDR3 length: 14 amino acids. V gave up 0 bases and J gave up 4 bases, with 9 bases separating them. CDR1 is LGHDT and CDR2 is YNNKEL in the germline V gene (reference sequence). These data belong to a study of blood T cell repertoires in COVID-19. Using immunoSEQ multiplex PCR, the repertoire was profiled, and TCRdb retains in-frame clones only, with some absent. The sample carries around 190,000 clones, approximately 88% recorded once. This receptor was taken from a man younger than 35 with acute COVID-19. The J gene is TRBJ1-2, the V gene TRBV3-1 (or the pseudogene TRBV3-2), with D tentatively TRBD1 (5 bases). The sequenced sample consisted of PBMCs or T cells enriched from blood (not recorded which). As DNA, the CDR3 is TGTGCCAGCAGCCAAGACAGGGCCCTCTATGGCTACACCTTC. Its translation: CASSQDRALYGYTF.